This T cell receptor (beta chain) was identified in a study of blood T cell repertoires in COVID-19. Study context: From T cells, B-cell-depleted T cells, or PBMCs came the material, which was cDNA or gDNA.

The CDR3 runs 15 residues. Trimming stripped 0 bases from V and 2 bases from J, with 9 bases between. Germline CDR1 SGHRS, CDR2 YFSETQ. Only in-frame clones appear in the TCRdb table, and some are missing; sequencing was by immunoSEQ multiplex PCR. The sample carries 150,000 to 200,000 clones, around four fifths recorded once. The table lists this clone with a count of one. The sequenced material came from peripheral blood. The V gene is TRBV5-1, the J gene TRBJ1-5; D gene ambiguous. The sequence was collected from an elderly woman with active or convalescent COVID-19. The CDR3 DNA reads TGCGCCAGCAGCTTGGCCGGGGTGGGCAATCAGCCCCAGCATTTT. Translated, it gives CASSLAGVGNQPQHF. Using reference TRBV5-1 and TRBJ1-5 for the parts outside the CDR3, the full variable domain is KAGVTQTPRYLIKTRGQQVTLSCSPISGHRSVSWYQQTPGQGLQFLFEYFSETQRNKGNFPGRFSGRQFSNSRSEMNVSTLELGDSALYLCASSLAGVGNQPQHFGDGTRLSIL.